These 24 T cell receptor beta chains were sequenced from one sample in a study of cytomegalovirus exposure and HLA in healthy donors. Sequencing used immunoSEQ multiplex PCR; TCRdb keeps in-frame clones, though not all of them. The data contain approximately 56,000 clones, approximately 94% of them singletons. Material for sequencing was PBMCs. These receptors were taken from a young man in good health and CMV-seronegative.

The V gene is TRBV29-1, the J gene TRBJ2-2; 7 bases align to TRBD1. CDR1 and CDR2 (germline): SQVTM, ANQGSEA. The CDR3 loop spans 17 amino acids. Trimming at V came to 6 bases and at J to 2 bases, leaving 15 bases not matched to a gene. The CDR3 DNA reads TGCAGCGTAGCACTTCTTCAGGGGGTTCCTAACACCGGGGAGCTGTTTTTT. It codes for CSVALLQGVPNTGELFF.

In its sample, this clone was seen once. The gene calls are TRBV9 and TRBJ1-1, with D maybe TRBD1 (5 bases). The V end lost 0 bases, the J end lost 5 bases, and 8 bases lay between the germline ends. Germline loops: CDR1 SGDLS, CDR2 YYNGEE. The CDR3 length is 13 residues. CDR3 sequence: CASSVAEGTEAFF. The CDR3 DNA follows: TGTGCCAGCAGCGTAGCGGAGGGGACTGAAGCTTTCTTT.

This chain uses TRBV7-6 with TRBJ2-1, with a weak D call TRBD2 (6 bases). Germline V gene lookup returns CDR1 SGHVS and CDR2 FNYEAQ. Trimming left V 7 bases short and J 9 bases short, with 22 bases between. The length of the CDR3 is 15 residues. The chain's CDR3 is CASTSQTGGLSEQFF. In DNA, the CDR3 is TGTGCCAGCACCTCTCAGACTGGAGGGTTGAGTGAGCAGTTCTTC. The whole variable domain, remainder taken from reference TRBV7-6 and TRBJ2-1, is GAGVSQSPRYKVTKRGQDVALRCDPISGHVSLYWYRQALGQGPEFLTYFNYEAQQDKSGLPNDRFSAERPEGSISTLTIQRTEQRDSAMYRCASTSQTGGLSEQFFGPGTRLTVL.

As concerns this clone: One end of the junction varies from germline; a read error may be responsible. The chain couples TRBV19 to TRBJ2-2; perhaps TRBD2 as D (5 bases). Per germline, CDR1 LNHDA and CDR2 SQIVND (reference sequence). This CDR3 spans 15 amino acids. CDR3 DNA sequence: TGTGCCAGTAGTGGGCCAGAAGCGAACACCGGGGAGCTATTTTTT. Encoded protein: CASSGPEANTGELFF.

The V call is TRBV6-5, the J call TRBJ2-7; 7 nucleotides line up with TRBD1. CDR1 is MNHEY, CDR2 SVGAGI, per germline. V gave up 5 bases and J gave up 3 bases; unmatched junction bases: 7. The length of the CDR3 is 14 residues. CDR3 region: CASSQDRPIYEQYF. CDR3 coding DNA: TGTGCCAGCAGTCAGGACAGGCCGATCTACGAGCAGTACTTC.

J is TRBJ2-7 and V is TRBV10-1; D is perhaps TRBD1 (6 bases). The V gene's germline CDR1 is WNHNN and CDR2 SYGVQD (reference sequence). V gave up 0 bases and J gave up 2 bases, with 11 bases separating them. The CDR3 spans 15 residues. DNA of the CDR3: TGCGCCAGCAGTGAGTCGATGACAGGTCCCTACGAGCAGTACTTC. Its protein product is CASSESMTGPYEQYF.

V and J are TRBV6-6 and TRBJ2-7, with TRBD1 matching 8 bases. The junction had 11 bases not matched to a gene; V was cut back by 11 bases and J by 5 bases. CDR1 and CDR2 (germline): MNHNY, SVGAGI (reference sequence). The CDR3 spans 13 residues. The CDR3 region is CAHRQGASDEQYF. CDR3 sequence (DNA): TGTGCCCACCGGCAGGGGGCATCTGACGAGCAGTACTTC.

The J gene is TRBJ2-1, the V gene TRBV4-3, with 9 bases lining up with TRBD2. This CDR3 is 15 amino acids long. Germline V gene lookup returns CDR1 LGHNA and CDR2 YSLEER. The trim removed 3 bases at V and 3 bases at J, leaving 3 bases unmatched. For the CDR3, the DNA is TGCGCCAGCAGCCACCTAGCGGGGTGCTACAATGAGCAGTTCTTC. Translated: CASSHLAGCYNEQFF.

The chain uses TRBV4-1 and TRBJ2-5; tentatively, D is TRBD1 (6 bases). In germline, CDR1 is MGHRA, CDR2 YSYEKL. Deletions cut 1 base from V and 2 bases from J, with 11 bases between. This CDR3 has 15 amino acids. The CDR3 region has the DNA TGCGCCAGCAGCCAAGGTTACGGGACACAAGAGACCCAGTACTTC. Translated: CASSQGYGTQETQYF.

This rearrangement joins TRBV5-1 to TRBJ2-2; 7 bases align to TRBD2. CDR3 size: 16 residues. With V trimmed by 5 bases and J by 2 bases, 9 bases remained unmatched. The germline gives CDR1 SGHRS, CDR2 YFSETQ. The CDR3 sequence is CASSRRASGNTGELFF. In DNA form, the CDR3 reads TGCGCCAGCAGTCGGCGGGCTAGCGGTAACACCGGGGAGCTGTTTTTT.

The J gene is TRBJ1-2, the V gene TRBV6-6; no firm D call. CDR1 and CDR2 (germline): MNHNY, SVGAGI (reference sequence). This CDR3 spans 13 amino acids. V lost 7 bases and J 7 bases, leaving 16 bases between the germline ends. The CDR3 protein is CASTASGSAGYTF. Written as DNA, the CDR3 is TGTGCCAGCACGGCTAGTGGCTCAGCTGGCTACACCTTC.

J is TRBJ2-3 and V is TRBV7-3; 8 positions agree with TRBD1. The V segment lost 5 bases and the J segment 2 bases; nucleotides outside the gene matches: 6. The CDR3 sequence is 15 residues long. Germline loops: CDR1 SGHTA, CDR2 FQGTGA. The CDR3 loop is CASSVDRGLTDTQYF. CDR3 DNA sequence: TGTGCCAGCAGCGTCGACAGGGGCCTCACAGATACGCAGTATTTT. Drawing the rest from reference TRBV7-3 and TRBJ2-3, the complete variable domain is GAGVSQTPSNKVTEKGKYVELRCDPISGHTALYWYRQSLGQGPEFLIYFQGTGAADDSGLPNDRFFAVRPEGSVSTLKIQRTERGDSAVYLCASSVDRGLTDTQYFGPGTRLTVL.

The chain employs TRBV5-1 and TRBJ2-7, with TRBD2 matching 15 bases. This CDR3 has 18 residues. Germline V gives CDR1 SGHRS, CDR2 YFSETQ. The trim removed 4 bases at V and 2 bases at J, leaving 10 bases unmatched. In DNA form, the CDR3 reads TGCGCCAGCAGCGACTCAACCGGGACTAGCGGGAGGCCCTACGAGCAGTACTTC. Translation: CASSDSTGTSGRPYEQYF.

The count of this clone is one. The chain carries TRBV27 and TRBJ2-7, with TRBD2 as a possible D gene (6 bases). Trimming left V 5 bases short and J 2 bases short, with 16 bases between. This CDR3 region has 15 residues. Germline V CDR1 and CDR2: MNHEY, SMNVEV (reference sequence). CDR3 coding DNA: TGTGCCAGCAGTCCGCGGGGTAGCGGAGCCTACGAGCAGTACTTC. It specifies CASSPRGSGAYEQYF.

The rearrangement joins TRBV11-2 to TRBJ1-2, with TRBD1 matching 8 bases. This CDR3 has 16 amino acids. With 5 bases clipped from V and 7 bases from J, the junction kept 15 bases outside the gene matches. Germline loops: CDR1 SGHAT, CDR2 FQNNGV. CDR3 residues: CASSANPGQAPGGYTF. CDR3 in DNA: TGTGCCAGCAGCGCCAACCCGGGACAGGCTCCCGGTGGCTACACCTTC.

The CDR3 protein is CASTPGASGSYEQYF. CDR3 bases: TGCGCCAGCACGCCAGGGGCTAGCGGGAGCTACGAGCAGTACTTC. The rearrangement joins TRBV4-1 to TRBJ2-7; 10 positions match TRBD2. The germline V gene has CDR1 MGHRA and CDR2 YSYEKL. The CDR3 loop spans 15 amino acids. The J segment lost 3 bases and the V segment lost 7 bases, leaving 9 bases of the junction unmatched.

This clone was observed a few times. The CDR3 region has the DNA TGTGCCAGCCAGGGGACAGGGGGCTTTCCGTACACCTTC. Amino acids: CASQGTGGFPYTF. This chain joins TRBV6-1 and TRBJ1-2, with TRBD1 matching over 12 bases. Germline loops: CDR1 MNHNS, CDR2 SASEGT. V shed 8 bases, J shed 11 bases, and the junction held 9 bases outside the gene matches. The CDR3 length is 13 residues.

This clone was counted only a few times. The chain joins TRBV4-3 to TRBJ2-7; D gene unclear. This CDR3 has 13 residues. V lost 1 base, J lost 3 bases, and 7 bases lay in between. Germline CDR1 is LGHNA and CDR2 is YSLEER. The CDR3 sequence is CASSQVNSYEQYF. DNA for the CDR3: TGCGCCAGCAGCCAAGTGAATAGCTACGAGCAGTACTTC.

J is TRBJ2-5 and V is TRBV13; D might be TRBD1 (6 bases). V lost 3 bases and J 2 bases, leaving 16 bases between the germline ends. Germline V gene data show CDR1 as PRHDT and CDR2 as FYEKMQ (reference sequence). The CDR3 extends over 16 amino acids. This CDR3 reads CASSLGGVTGQETQYF. CDR3 bases: TGTGCCAGCAGCTTGGGTGGAGTAACAGGGCAAGAGACCCAGTACTTC.

This clone has just one count. J is TRBJ2-5 and V is TRBV4-3, with 8 bases aligning to TRBD2. V shed 0 bases, J shed 6 bases, and the junction held 9 bases outside the gene matches. CDR3 size: 16 residues. Germline CDR1 is LGHNA and CDR2 is YSLEER. CDR3 sequence (DNA): TGCGCCAGCAGCCAAGAACGGGCTAGCGGGTCAAAGACCCAGTACTTC. It encodes CASSQERASGSKTQYF.

J is TRBJ2-1 and V is TRBV5-1; 10 bases are shared with TRBD1. With V trimmed by 7 bases and J by 1 base, 23 bases remained unmatched. Looked up from germline, CDR1 is SGHRS and CDR2 is YFSETQ. The CDR3 contains 21 residues. CDR3 DNA: TGCGCCAGCTGCCCTCCGAGGGGGGACAGGGGCCTGGGGGTGTCCTACAATGAGCAGTTCTTC. The encoded protein is CASCPPRGDRGLGVSYNEQFF.

This clone was counted between two and nine times. The chain combines TRBV27 with TRBJ1-1, with D hard to call. Germline V gives CDR1 MNHEY, CDR2 SMNVEV (reference sequence). CDR3 size: 13 residues. V shed 3 bases and J shed 3 bases, with 8 bases lying between them. CDR3 nucleotide sequence: TGTGCCAGCAGTTTCGGAGGAGACACTGAAGCTTTCTTT. Protein sequence: CASSFGGDTEAFF.

This clone was detected once. The chain is built from TRBV7-3 and TRBJ1-1; D is ambiguous. The CDR3 loop spans 15 amino acids. Trimming removed 0 bases from V and 0 bases from J, with 8 bases in between. The V gene's germline CDR1 is SGHTA and CDR2 FQGTGA. This chain's CDR3 is CASSLTGSLNTEAFF. The DNA of the CDR3 is TGTGCCAGCAGCTTAACGGGCAGCCTGAACACTGAAGCTTTCTTT.

V and J are TRBV19 and TRBJ2-1; D possibly corresponds to TRBD1 (6 bases). The germline V and J ends were trimmed by 0 bases and 6 bases, with 12 bases remaining between them. This CDR3 has 15 amino acids. The germline gives CDR1 LNHDA, CDR2 SQIVND (reference sequence). The chain's CDR3 is CASSIEDSFFNEQFF. CDR3 DNA sequence: TGTGCCAGTAGTATAGAGGACAGCTTCTTCAATGAGCAGTTCTTC.